The rows below give T cell receptor beta chains drawn from one sample of a study of cytomegalovirus exposure and HLA in healthy donors. The repertoire was sequenced with immunoSEQ multiplex PCR; TCRdb's copy has only in-frame clones and lacks some. This table holds some 150,000 clones, roughly 78% found once. Sequencing used PBMCs. These receptors were obtained from a man over 45 in good health and CMV-seropositive. Each CDR3 is given with its conserved first and last residue. D genes are given only for firm matches. The size field is filled for only some rows; it gives once, few, many or a size class.

D gene | J gene | V gene | clone size | CDR3 DNA | CDR3 protein
NA | TRBJ2-2 | TRBV6-6 | NA | TGTGCCAGCAGTCGCAGGGAAGGGGAGCTGTTTTTT | CASSRREGELFF
TRBD1 | TRBJ2-1 | TRBV2 | once | TGTGCCAGCAGGGGACAGAAAGAGCAGTTCTTC | CASRGQKEQFF
TRBD1 | TRBJ1-5 | TRBV27 | NA | TGTGCCAGCAGTCCACGGGGGACAGGGGGCGGTCAGCCCCAGCATTTT | CASSPRGTGGGQPQHF
NA | TRBJ2-1 | TRBV7-3 | NA | TGTGCCAGCAGCTTAATGCGACTGGGCAATGAGCAGTTCTTC | CASSLMRLGNEQFF
NA | TRBJ1-5 | TRBV12-5 | NA | TGTGCTAGTGGTTCTCCTTCGAGGAGGGTCGGACAGCCCCAGCATTTT | CASGSPSRRVGQPQHF
NA | TRBJ2-7 | TRBV5-1 | NA | TGCGCCAGCAGCTATTCGATGCCGGCCTACGAGCAGTACTTC | CASSYSMPAYEQYF
TRBD1 | TRBJ2-5 | TRBV5-4 | NA | TGTGCCAGCAGCAGAGGACAGATCAGGGGGTGGGGCGAAGAGACCCAGTACTTC | CASSRGQIRGWGEETQYF
TRBD1 | TRBJ1-1 | TRBV7-9 | NA | TGTGCCAGCAGCCCACCGACAGGGTTGAACACTGAAGCTTTCTTT | CASSPPTGLNTEAFF
NA | TRBJ2-7 | TRBV4-2 | few | TGTGCCAGCAGCCAAGAGCGGGACGATACCTACGAGCAGTACTTC | CASSQERDDTYEQYF
TRBD1 | TRBJ2-7 | TRBV5-8 | NA | TGTGCCAGCAGGGAAGCAGGGGGCGGAACCTACGAGCAGTACTTC | CASREAGGGTYEQYF
TRBD1 | TRBJ2-5 | TRBV7-7 | NA | TGTGCCAGCAGCTCCAGGACAGGGAAATACCAAGAGACCCAGTACTTC | CASSSRTGKYQETQYF
TRBD2 | TRBJ2-1 | TRBV29-1 | once | TGCAGCGTTCACGGGACTAGAAATGAGCAGTTCTTC | CSVHGTRNEQFF
TRBD2 | TRBJ2-2 | TRBV7-6 | NA | TGTGCCAGCAGCAAATTCGGACTAGTGACGGTCGCGAACACCGGGGAGCTGTTTTTT | CASSKFGLVTVANTGELFF
NA | TRBJ2-3 | TRBV9 | NA | TGTGCCAGCAGCCCGTCCTCGCGGGCTATAGATACGCAGTATTTT | CASSPSSRAIDTQYF
NA | TRBJ1-1 | TRBV2 | NA | TGTGCCAGCAGTGCGAACAGGGAGAACACTGAAGCTTTCTTT | CASSANRENTEAFF
NA | TRBJ2-1 | TRBV21-1 | NA | TGTGCCAGCAGCACCCTCATCGGGACTAGTAAAAATGAGCAGTTCTTC | CASSTLIGTSKNEQFF
TRBD2 | TRBJ2-3 | TRBV25-1 | NA | TGTGCCAGCAGCGAAACTACTAGCGGGAGGGGGGATACGCAGTATTTT | CASSETTSGRGDTQYF
TRBD1 | TRBJ2-7 | TRBV7-6 | NA | TGTGCCAGCAGCCGGGGGACAGGGGCGCACGAGCAGTACTTC | CASSRGTGAHEQYF
NA | TRBJ1-2 | TRBV6-5 | few | TGTGCCAGCAGACCCGGGGGAAGTGCGGGGAGTGGCTACACCTTC | CASRPGGSAGSGYTF
TRBD1 | TRBJ2-5 | TRBV5-1 | NA | TGCGCCAGCAGCGGGCGGGACAGGATACAAGAGACCCAGTACTTC | CASSGRDRIQETQYF
NA | TRBJ2-2 | TRBV5-1 | NA | TGCGCCAGCAACTTAGCAGGGAGGATCGGGGAGCTGTTTTTT | CASNLAGRIGELFF
TRBD2 | TRBJ2-1 | TRBV15 | NA | TGTGCCACCAGCAGAGGGTGGCTAGCGGGAGGCCAGGGGGAGCAGTTCTTC | CATSRGWLAGGQGEQFF
TRBD2 | TRBJ2-3 | TRBV6-6 | NA | TGTGCCAGCAGCCGGGGGGGTACCACAGATACGCAGTATTTT | CASSRGGTTDTQYF
NA | TRBJ1-4 | TRBV5-4 | NA | TGTGCCAGCAGCTTGTCGTGGGGAGAGGAAAAACTGTTTTTT | CASSLSWGEEKLFF
TRBD2 | TRBJ2-3 | TRBV6-4 | NA | TGTGCCAGCAGTGTTGGACTAGCAGGGGATACGCAGTATTTT | CASSVGLAGDTQYF
TRBD1 | TRBJ2-5 | TRBV2 | NA | TGTGCCAGCAGGGTTACTGACAGGGGATATGTCGAGACCCAGTACTTC | CASRVTDRGYVETQYF
NA | TRBJ2-6 | TRBV19 | NA | TGTGCCAGTAGTTCGGACATTTACTCTGGGGCCAACGTCCTGACTTTC | CASSSDIYSGANVLTF
TRBD1 | TRBJ2-3 | TRBV6-1 | NA | TGTGCCAGCAGTGAAGGACAGGGAAACACAGATACGCAGTATTTT | CASSEGQGNTDTQYF
TRBD2 | TRBJ2-2 | TRBV7-2 | NA | TGTGCCAGCAGCCATACTAGCGGGAGGGTCACCGGGGAGCTGTTTTTT | CASSHTSGRVTGELFF
NA | TRBJ2-7 | TRBV19 | once | TGTGCCACCTGGGGCGGAACGGAAACCTCCTACGAGCAGTACTTC | CATWGGTETSYEQYF
TRBD2 | TRBJ2-1 | TRBV11-2 | NA | TGTGCCAGCAGCTTAGACGGCGGGGGGTACAATGAGCAGTTCTTC | CASSLDGGGYNEQFF
TRBD1 | TRBJ2-6 | TRBV18 | NA | TGTGCCAGCTCACTAGGGACAGCGAGATCTGGGGCCAACGTCCTGACTTTC | CASSLGTARSGANVLTF
TRBD1 | TRBJ2-2 | TRBV11-2 | once | TGTGCCAGCAGCTCACGGACAGGAAAAAACACCGGGGAGCTGTTTTTT | CASSSRTGKNTGELFF
NA | TRBJ1-1 | TRBV28 | NA | TGTGCCAGCAGTCCCCGACAAGGAGAAGCTTTCTTT | CASSPRQGEAFF
TRBD2 | TRBJ2-5 | TRBV25-1 | NA | TGTGCCAGCAGTGAGGATGGGGGGAGGGCTGCACGGGGGCAGTACTTC | CASSEDGGRAARGQYF
NA | TRBJ2-3 | TRBV2 | once | TGTGCCAGCAGTGACCAACTAGCTCGAACAGATACGCAGTATTTT | CASSDQLARTDTQYF
TRBD1 | TRBJ1-2 | TRBV5-1 | NA | TGCGCCAGCAGCTTGGGGGACAGAACTTGGGCCCCATTGGGCTACACCTTC | CASSLGDRTWAPLGYTF
TRBD1 | TRBJ1-4 | TRBV5-4 | NA | TGTGCCAGCAGCCCTGGTGGACAGGGGAATGAAAAACTGTTTTTT | CASSPGGQGNEKLFF
NA | TRBJ2-7 | TRBV29-1 | NA | TGCAGCGTTGAAGATCGACAGACCACCTACGAGCAGTACTTC | CSVEDRQTTYEQYF
TRBD1 | TRBJ1-1 | TRBV4-3 | few | TGCGCCAGCAGGGACAGGGAGGGGGCTGAAGCTTTCTTT | CASRDREGAEAFF
NA | TRBJ1-1 | TRBV29-1 | few | TGCAGCGTTGGTGCCGGGGGTCCCACTGAAGCTTTCTTT | CSVGAGGPTEAFF